These T cell receptor beta chains were read from a single sample in a study of OX40 agonist ivuxolimab in advanced cancers. Libraries were prepared by immunoSEQ multiplex PCR; TCRdb keeps only in-frame clonotypes and omits some of them. This table holds about 41,000 clones, roughly 84% found once. The specimen was CD4+ or CD8+ T cells sorted from blood, collected in a trial of the OX40 agonist ivuxolimab. All receptors come from an adult with an advanced solid tumor such as melanoma, head and neck, liver or kidney cancer. CDR3s include the opening cysteine and the closing phenylalanine or tryptophan. The order of the fields is CDR3 protein, clone size, V gene, CDR3 length. A row's size may be missing; if present it is once, few, many or a size class.

CDR3 protein: CASSGSGGVYNEQFF; clone size: medium-sized; V gene: TRBV2; CDR3 length: 15
CDR3 protein: CASTHSGKNYNEQFF; clone size: NA; V gene: TRBV19; CDR3 length: 15
CDR3 protein: CASSSTGQNTGELFF; clone size: NA; V gene: TRBV7-2; CDR3 length: 15
CDR3 protein: CSVEAGSNYGYTF; clone size: NA; V gene: TRBV29-1; CDR3 length: 13
CDR3 protein: CASSQRDRTRPDTQYF; clone size: NA; V gene: TRBV19; CDR3 length: 16
CDR3 protein: CASSTWTGGSGETQYF; clone size: NA; V gene: TRBV7-9; CDR3 length: 16
CDR3 protein: CAWSVVPGLAGVAGELFF; clone size: NA; V gene: TRBV30; CDR3 length: 18
CDR3 protein: CASSPSGNEQFF; clone size: NA; V gene: TRBV9; CDR3 length: 12
CDR3 protein: CASSLLSNYGYTF; clone size: NA; V gene: TRBV5-5; CDR3 length: 13
CDR3 protein: CASSQEGGEYEQYF; clone size: few; V gene: TRBV4-2; CDR3 length: 14
CDR3 protein: CASSYRDRANSPLHF; clone size: NA; V gene: TRBV6-6; CDR3 length: 15
CDR3 protein: CASSRGQGSHNEQFF; clone size: NA; V gene: TRBV5-1; CDR3 length: 15
CDR3 protein: CASHRGGLADHNEQFF; clone size: NA; V gene: TRBV19; CDR3 length: 16
CDR3 protein: CASSLSAGYGYTF; clone size: NA; V gene: TRBV7-2; CDR3 length: 13
CDR3 protein: CASSLIASGAQETQYF; clone size: NA; V gene: TRBV11-2; CDR3 length: 16
CDR3 protein: CASSSGTDNEQFF; clone size: NA; V gene: TRBV13; CDR3 length: 13
CDR3 protein: CASSYSSGTEAPQHF; clone size: few; V gene: TRBV6-5; CDR3 length: 15
CDR3 protein: CASRETGNTIYF; clone size: NA; V gene: TRBV2; CDR3 length: 12
CDR3 protein: CASSYSGTDQPQHF; clone size: NA; V gene: TRBV6-6; CDR3 length: 14
CDR3 protein: CASSTRPTDTQYF; clone size: NA; V gene: TRBV25-1; CDR3 length: 13
CDR3 protein: CASSRPSGGAQDTQYF; clone size: NA; V gene: TRBV7-2; CDR3 length: 16
CDR3 protein: CASSFRVYEQYF; clone size: NA; V gene: TRBV5-4; CDR3 length: 12
CDR3 protein: CALSDGTHTQYF; clone size: few; V gene: TRBV2; CDR3 length: 12
CDR3 protein: CASSAHLASGNEQYF; clone size: NA; V gene: TRBV4-2; CDR3 length: 15
CDR3 protein: CASGRIRGQPQHF; clone size: NA; V gene: TRBV19; CDR3 length: 13
CDR3 protein: CASARTPRDEQYF; clone size: few; V gene: TRBV2; CDR3 length: 13
CDR3 protein: CSGGQGINEQFF; clone size: NA; V gene: TRBV29-1; CDR3 length: 12
CDR3 protein: CASSETDRGLSGNTIYF; clone size: NA; V gene: TRBV2; CDR3 length: 17
CDR3 protein: CASSLLAALLSSSYNEQFF; clone size: NA; V gene: TRBV5-6; CDR3 length: 19
CDR3 protein: CASSVGTSGSSYNEQFF; clone size: NA; V gene: TRBV6-4; CDR3 length: 17
CDR3 protein: CASSIVTFDQPQHF; clone size: few; V gene: TRBV19; CDR3 length: 14